The sequence of this T cell receptor (beta chain) was determined in a study of shared clonotypes between healthy human individuals. General study findings and limits: Sample collection involved blood only; tissue repertoires are likely different. Relative to clonotypes present in all four donors, those not shared had lower generation probabilities. Estimated richness was generally greater in naive than memory subsets.

In regard to this clone: The antigen is unknown.

What CD8 memory combined were CD45RO+ cells and CCR7-negative CD45RA+ TemRA cells. Germline trimming cut 4 bases from V and 6 bases from J; bases unmatched to any gene: 7. This CDR3 has 16 residues. Germline CDR1 is SGDLS and CDR2 is YYNGEE. The table came from immunoSEQ multiplex PCR; TCRdb's copy has only in-frame clones and leaves some out. The data contain about 690,000 clones, roughly 88% of them singletons. The chain joins TRBV9 to TRBJ2-2; 12 bases line up with TRBD2. This sequence originates from a man in his late teens or twenties in good health. Some clones in this sample may be carry-over from other donors' samples. Source material: memory CD8+ T cells from PBMCs. Regarding subset: CD45RO+ cells pooled with CCR7-negative TemRA cells. This chain's CDR3 is CASSFRLAGASGELFF. The CDR3 DNA reads as TGTGCCAGCAGCTTCAGACTAGCGGGAGCCTCCGGGGAGCTGTTTTTT.